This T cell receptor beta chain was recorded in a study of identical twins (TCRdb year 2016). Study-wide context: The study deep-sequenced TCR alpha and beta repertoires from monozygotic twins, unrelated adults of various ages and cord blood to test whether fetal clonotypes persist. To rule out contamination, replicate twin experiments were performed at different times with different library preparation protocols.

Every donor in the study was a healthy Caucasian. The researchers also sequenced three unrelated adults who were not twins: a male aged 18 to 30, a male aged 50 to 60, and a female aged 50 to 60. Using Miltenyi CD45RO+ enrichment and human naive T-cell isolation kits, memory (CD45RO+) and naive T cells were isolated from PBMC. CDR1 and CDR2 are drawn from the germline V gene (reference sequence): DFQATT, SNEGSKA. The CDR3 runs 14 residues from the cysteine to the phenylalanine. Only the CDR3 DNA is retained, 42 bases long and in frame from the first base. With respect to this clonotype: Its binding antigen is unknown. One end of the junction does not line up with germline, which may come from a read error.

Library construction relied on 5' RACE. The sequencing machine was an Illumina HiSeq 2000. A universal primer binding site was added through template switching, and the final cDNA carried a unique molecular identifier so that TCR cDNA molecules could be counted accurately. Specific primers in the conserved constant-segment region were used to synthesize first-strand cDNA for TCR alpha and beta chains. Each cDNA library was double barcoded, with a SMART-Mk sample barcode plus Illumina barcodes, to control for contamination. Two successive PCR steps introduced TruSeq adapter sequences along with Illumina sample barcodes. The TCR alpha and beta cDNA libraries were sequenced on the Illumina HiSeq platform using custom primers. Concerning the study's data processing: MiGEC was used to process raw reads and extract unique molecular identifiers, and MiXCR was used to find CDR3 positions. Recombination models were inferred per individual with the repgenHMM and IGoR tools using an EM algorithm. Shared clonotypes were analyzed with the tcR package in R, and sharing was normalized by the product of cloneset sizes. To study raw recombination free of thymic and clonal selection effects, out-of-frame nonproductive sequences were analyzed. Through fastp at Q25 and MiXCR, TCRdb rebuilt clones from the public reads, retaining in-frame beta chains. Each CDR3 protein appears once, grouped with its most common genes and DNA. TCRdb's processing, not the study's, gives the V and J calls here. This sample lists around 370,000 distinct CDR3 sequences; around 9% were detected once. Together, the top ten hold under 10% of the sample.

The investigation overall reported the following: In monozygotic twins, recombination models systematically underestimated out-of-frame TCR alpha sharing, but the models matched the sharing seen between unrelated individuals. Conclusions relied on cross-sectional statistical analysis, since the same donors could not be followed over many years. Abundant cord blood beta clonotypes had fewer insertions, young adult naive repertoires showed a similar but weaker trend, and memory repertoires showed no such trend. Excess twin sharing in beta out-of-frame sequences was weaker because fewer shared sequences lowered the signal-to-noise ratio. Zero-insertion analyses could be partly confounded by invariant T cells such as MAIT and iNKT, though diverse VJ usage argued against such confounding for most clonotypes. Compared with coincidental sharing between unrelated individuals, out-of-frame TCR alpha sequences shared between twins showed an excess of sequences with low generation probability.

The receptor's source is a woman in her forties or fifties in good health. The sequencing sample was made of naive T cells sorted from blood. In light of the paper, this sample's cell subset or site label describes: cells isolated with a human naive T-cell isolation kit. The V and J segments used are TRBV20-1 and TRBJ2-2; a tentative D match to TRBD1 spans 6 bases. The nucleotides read TGCAGTGCTAGCAGGGGTCGGAACACCGGGAAGCTGTTTTTT. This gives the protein CSASRGRNTGKLFF.